The 26 T cell receptor beta chains listed next were all sequenced from one sample in a study of blood T cell repertoires in COVID-19. Assay: immunoSEQ multiplex PCR; the TCRdb copy retains only in-frame clones and omits some. This table holds roughly 200,000 clones, 83% found once. The material sequenced was PBMCs or T cells enriched from blood (not recorded which). Every receptor here comes from a woman aged 45-65 years who had been exposed to COVID-19.

Only one count was recorded for this clone. This chain uses TRBV3-1 (or the pseudogene TRBV3-2) with TRBJ1-6, with 10 positions matching TRBD1. Germline assignment: CDR1 LGHDT and CDR2 YNNKEL (reference sequence). V dropped 2 bases and J dropped 9; count of bases not matched to a gene: 4. This CDR3 comprises 15 residues. CDR3 DNA sequence: TGTGCCAGCAGCCAAACCGGGACAGGGGTTTCACCCCTCCACTTT. Translating it yields CASSQTGTGVSPLHF.

J is TRBJ2-2 and V is TRBV19, with 7 nucleotides matching TRBD2. Germline V gives CDR1 LNHDA, CDR2 SQIVND (reference sequence). With V trimmed by 5 bases and J by 4 bases, 7 bases remained unmatched. The CDR3 consists of 15 residues. DNA for the CDR3: TGTGCCAGTAGTCCGCGGGGGATCGGCACCGGGGAGCTGTTTTTT. Its translation: CASSPRGIGTGELFF.

This sequence joins TRBV19 and TRBJ2-7; D gene ambiguous. The V gene's germline CDR1 is LNHDA and CDR2 SQIVND (reference sequence). The V gene lost 5 bases and the J gene lost 2 bases, with 19 bases spanning the gap. The CDR3 totals 16 residues. This CDR3 is CASSPLSPRGAYEQYF. CDR3 in DNA: TGTGCCAGTAGTCCCCTTAGCCCCAGAGGAGCCTACGAGCAGTACTTC.

Here the CDR3 DNA reads TGTGCCATCCCGGGACAGGGGACAGATACGCAGTATTTT. Translation: CAIPGQGTDTQYF. The J gene is TRBJ2-3, the V gene TRBV28; TRBD1 agrees at 10 bases. This CDR3 spans 13 amino acids. V trimming: 10 bases; J trimming: 3 bases; junction bases outside the gene matches: 4. Germline CDR1 is MDHEN and CDR2 is SYDVKM.

The chain joins TRBV3-1 (or the pseudogene TRBV3-2) to TRBJ1-3; weak D call: TRBD1 (5 bases). CDR3 length: 15 amino acids. V was trimmed by 6 bases and J by 2 bases, leaving 14 bases between them. CDR1 is LGHDT, CDR2 YNNKEL, per germline (reference sequence). CDR3 bases: TGTGCCAGCAGTCAGGGCAAAGGGGCTGGAAACACCATATATTTT. It translates to CASSQGKGAGNTIYF.

This clone has only a few counts. This chain joins TRBV7-2 and TRBJ2-7; TRBD2 agrees at 9 bases. The V gene's germline CDR1 is SGHTA and CDR2 FQGNSA. Trimming cost V 5 bases and J 0 bases; bases outside gene matches: 5. The CDR3 spans 15 residues. For the CDR3, the DNA is TGTGCCAGCAGCGCCCGAGCGGGGGGCTCCTACGAGCAGTACTTC. It specifies CASSARAGGSYEQYF. Using reference TRBV7-2 and TRBJ2-7 for the parts outside the CDR3, the full variable domain is GAGVSQSPSNKVTEKGKDVELRCDPISGHTALYWYRQSLGQGLEFLIYFQGNSAPDKSGLPSDRFSAERTGGSVSTLTIQRTQQEDSAVYLCASSARAGGSYEQYFGPGTRLTVT.

The V and J genes are TRBV10-2 and TRBJ2-2, with TRBD2 matching 13 bases. CDR3 length: 16 residues. Germline CDR1 reads WSHSY; CDR2 reads SAAADI. Unmatched junction bases numbered 5, after V lost 3 bases and J lost 7 bases. Here the CDR3 DNA reads TGCGCCAGCAGTGAAAGACTAGCGGGGGGCAGCGGGGAGCTGTTTTTT. Its protein is CASSERLAGGSGELFF.

The V gene is TRBV12-3 or TRBV12-4, the J gene TRBJ1-1, with a tentative D call TRBD1 (6 bases). Trimming took 7 bases from V and 3 from J, leaving 9 bases between them. CDR3 size: 12 residues. Here the CDR3 reads CASTQGYTEAFF. The CDR3 nucleotides read TGTGCCAGCACCCAGGGGTACACTGAAGCTTTCTTT.

This rearrangement joins TRBV7-2 to TRBJ2-5, with 7 positions matching TRBD1. Germline assignment: CDR1 SGHTA and CDR2 FQGNSA. With V trimmed by 5 bases and J by 3 bases, 6 bases remained unmatched. CDR3 length: 14 residues. CDR3 nucleotides: TGTGCCAGCAGCGGACCAACAGGGGAAGAGACCCAGTACTTC. It codes for CASSGPTGEETQYF.

V and J are TRBV24-1 and TRBJ2-2; D is possibly TRBD1 (6 bases). CDR1 and CDR2 (germline): KGHDR, SFDVKD. The CDR3 runs to 14 residues. V lost 7 bases to trimming and J lost 4 bases, with 12 bases between them. The CDR3 coding sequence is TGTGCCACCAGCAGGGGCCCTCTCACCGGGGAGCTGTTTTTT. This gives the protein CATSRGPLTGELFF.

The rearrangement links TRBV4-1 to TRBJ1-2, with D tentatively TRBD1 (6 bases). Trimming removed 4 bases from V and 4 bases from J, with 16 bases in between. Germline V gene data show CDR1 as MGHRA and CDR2 as YSYEKL. This CDR3 contains 15 residues. In DNA form, the CDR3 reads TGCGCCAGCAGCCCAGGGGAGTCACCTATCTATGGCTACACCTTC. Translated: CASSPGESPIYGYTF.

This clone was observed a handful of times. The chain combines TRBV6-5 with TRBJ1-1, with no clear D. V was trimmed by 6 bases and J by 3 bases, leaving 8 bases between them. Looked up from germline, CDR1 is MNHEY and CDR2 is SVGAGI. This CDR3 has 12 residues. The chain's CDR3 is CASRRVDTEAFF. The CDR3 nucleotides read TGTGCCAGCAGGAGGGTGGACACTGAAGCTTTCTTT.

The chain links TRBV12-3 or TRBV12-4 to TRBJ2-1; D might be TRBD2 (6 bases). The CDR3 has 12 amino acids. V lost 5 bases and J 9 bases, leaving 11 bases between the germline ends. CDR3 DNA: TGTGCCAGCAGTCCCGGTAGCGGTGAGCAGTTCTTC. This codes for CASSPGSGEQFF.

This chain uses TRBV10-3 with TRBJ1-1; TRBD1 might be the D (5 bases). The V gene lost 4 bases and the J gene lost 8 bases, with 11 bases spanning the gap. The germline V gene has CDR1 ENHRY and CDR2 SYGVKD. The CDR3 is made up of 12 amino acids. CDR3 loop: CAISAFNREAFF. In DNA form, the CDR3 reads TGTGCCATCAGTGCTTTTAACAGGGAAGCTTTCTTT.

The gene calls are TRBV7-9 and TRBJ2-2, with 8 bases identical to TRBD1. The trim removed 5 bases at V and 5 bases at J, leaving 7 bases unmatched. The CDR3 runs 15 residues. Germline V lookup: CDR1 SEHNR, CDR2 FQNEAQ (reference sequence). CDR3 residues: CASSLAGGDTGELFF. The CDR3 DNA reads as TGTGCCAGCAGCCTTGCAGGGGGCGATACCGGGGAGCTGTTTTTT.

The chain uses TRBV11-2 and TRBJ2-7; D perhaps matches TRBD2 (5 bases). Germline CDR1 SGHAT, CDR2 FQNNGV. V gave up 1 base and J gave up 3 bases, with 10 bases separating them. CDR3 length equals 14 residues. Here the CDR3 DNA reads TGTGCCAGCAGCTTAGCGGCCGCGGGCTACGAGCAGTACTTC. This sequence encodes CASSLAAAGYEQYF. Full variable domain (rest looked up from reference TRBV11-2 and TRBJ2-7): EAGVAQSPRYKIIEKRQSVAFWCNPISGHATLYWYQQILGQGPKLLIQFQNNGVVDDSQLPKDRFSAERLKGVDSTLKIQPAKLEDSAVYLCASSLAAAGYEQYFGPGTRLTVT.

CDR3 in amino acids: CASSQERTGGGYTF. The CDR3, as DNA: TGTGCCAGCAGCCAAGAGAGGACAGGGGGAGGCTACACCTTC. The gene calls are TRBV4-2 and TRBJ1-2; 10 bases line up with TRBD1. V was pared by 0 bases and J by 8 bases, with 3 bases of the junction left unmatched. This CDR3 region has 14 residues. Germline CDR1 is LGHNA and CDR2 is YNFKEQ.

The rearrangement uses TRBV9 and TRBJ1-3; no clear D. The CDR3 spans 15 residues. Germline values: CDR1 SGDLS, CDR2 YYNGEE. Trimming cost V 2 bases and J 0 bases, with 9 bases left between them. The CDR3, as DNA: TGTGCCAGCAGCGTTACAGACCACTCTGGAAACACCATATATTTT. Protein product: CASSVTDHSGNTIYF.

This chain joins TRBV2 and TRBJ2-7; 9 nucleotides match TRBD1. V lost 4 bases, J lost 2 bases, and 6 bases stayed unmatched. The CDR3 extends over 15 amino acids. CDR1 and CDR2 from the germline V gene are SNHLY and FYNNEI. CDR3 sequence (DNA): TGTGCCAGCAGTGTCTTGGGGACAGGGACCTACGAGCAGTACTTC. This codes for CASSVLGTGTYEQYF.

The chain joins TRBV3-1 (or the pseudogene TRBV3-2) to TRBJ2-3; a weak D match, TRBD1 (6 bases). Trimming took 5 bases from V and 0 from J, leaving 12 bases between them. Germline V gives CDR1 LGHDT, CDR2 YNNKEL (reference sequence). The CDR3 runs to 15 residues. The CDR3 sequence is CASSEQGPSTDTQYF. CDR3 DNA: TGTGCCAGCAGCGAACAGGGTCCAAGCACAGATACGCAGTATTTT.

V gene TRBV13 combines with J gene TRBJ2-3; D unresolved. V was shortened by 3 bases and J by 6 bases, with 10 bases between the two germline ends. The CDR3 is 13 amino acids. Germline V CDR1 and CDR2: PRHDT, FYEKMQ (reference sequence). Here the CDR3 DNA reads TGTGCCAGCAGCTTCCCACAGCACGATACGCAGTATTTT. It codes for CASSFPQHDTQYF. The whole variable domain, filled in from reference TRBV13 and TRBJ2-3, reads AAGVIQSPRHLIKEKRETATLKCYPIPRHDTVYWYQQGPGQDPQFLISFYEKMQSDKGSIPDRFSAQQFSDYHSELNMSSLELGDSALYFCASSFPQHDTQYFGPGTRLTVL.

This chain joins TRBV3-1 (or the pseudogene TRBV3-2) and TRBJ2-3; the match to TRBD2 covers 9 bases. V shed 4 bases, J shed 3 bases, and the junction held 11 bases outside the gene matches. The germline gives CDR1 LGHDT, CDR2 YNNKEL (reference sequence). The CDR3 has 17 residues. CDR3 protein: CASSPKGSSGVTDTQYF. For the CDR3, the DNA is TGTGCCAGCAGCCCAAAGGGATCTAGCGGGGTGACAGATACGCAGTATTTT.

The genes are TRBV29-1 and TRBJ2-4; 8 bases align to TRBD1. The germline CDR1 and CDR2 sequences are SQVTM and ANQGSEA. The J segment lost 6 bases and the V segment lost 6 bases, leaving 13 bases of the junction unmatched. The CDR3 covers 15 residues. CDR3 nucleotides: TGCAGCGTCCGGGTGACAGGGGCCCAGGGAAACATTCAGTACTTC. Amino acid sequence: CSVRVTGAQGNIQYF.

The chain recombines TRBV13 with TRBJ2-5, with D possibly matching TRBD2 (7 bases). Germline loops: CDR1 PRHDT, CDR2 FYEKMQ (reference sequence). This CDR3 contains 15 residues. Trimming cost V 3 bases and J 3 bases, with 14 bases left between them. CDR3: CASSLWGGPEETQYF. DNA for the CDR3: TGTGCCAGCAGCTTGTGGGGGGGGCCCGAAGAGACCCAGTACTTC.

This rearrangement joins TRBV6-2 or TRBV6-3 to TRBJ2-7; possibly TRBD1 for D (5 bases). CDR1 is MNHEY and CDR2 is SVGEGT in the germline V gene. This CDR3 is built from 13 residues. Trimming shortened V by 0 bases and J by 6 bases, and 9 bases separated the two germline ends. For the CDR3, the DNA is TGTGCCAGCAGTTACTCACAGGTTCGCGAGCAGTACTTC. Protein: CASSYSQVREQYF.

The chain uses TRBV2 and TRBJ2-7; TRBD2 is a possible D gene (5 bases). The V gene lost 6 bases and the J gene lost 2 bases, with 11 bases spanning the gap. CDR3 length equals 13 residues. Germline CDR1 is SNHLY and CDR2 is FYNNEI. CDR3 residues: CASRIGLAYEQYF. The CDR3 coding sequence is TGTGCCAGCAGAATAGGACTCGCCTACGAGCAGTACTTC.